The 26 T cell receptor beta chains reported below all come from one sample, sequenced in a study of blood T cell repertoires in COVID-19. Profiled with immunoSEQ multiplex PCR; TCRdb holds only in-frame clones, not every one. The data show 250,000 to 300,000 clones, 85% to 90% seen once. The sample was PBMCs or T cells enriched from blood (not recorded which). Receptors originate from an older woman who had recovered from COVID-19.

The V call is TRBV6-5, the J call TRBJ2-4, with 11 bases fitting TRBD2. Germline CDR1 reads MNHEY; CDR2 reads SVGAGI. J was trimmed by 8 bases and V by 5 bases; bases with no gene match: 8. The CDR3 runs 15 residues. CDR3 DNA sequence: TGTGCCAGCAGTCCCCTAGCGGGGGGCAGTGACATTCAGTACTTC. It specifies CASSPLAGGSDIQYF.

This clone was recorded many times. The chain links TRBV5-1 to TRBJ1-3; D not certain. The CDR3 is made up of 14 amino acids. V was clipped by 5 bases and J by 4 bases, with 13 bases between them. Germline lookup yields CDR1 SGHRS and CDR2 YFSETQ. CDR3 sequence: CASSLDQVGNTIYF. CDR3 in DNA: TGCGCCAGCAGTCTGGATCAGGTCGGAAACACCATATATTTT.

Of note for this clone: A junction boundary mismatches the germline segment, possibly from a read error. This chain connects TRBV11-3 to TRBJ2-1; the D is unclear. CDR1 is SGHNT, CDR2 YENEEA, per germline. The CDR3 has 13 residues. CDR3 sequence: CVSSLVVYNEQFF. The CDR3 DNA reads as TGTGTCAGCAGCTTGGTAGTTTACAATGAGCAGTTCTTC. The full variable domain, completed using reference TRBV11-3 and TRBJ2-1, is EAGVVQSPRYKIIEKKQPVAFWCNPISGHNTLYWYLQNLGQGPELLIRYENEEAVDDSQLPKDRFSAERLKGVDSTLKIQPAELGDSAVYLCVSSLVVYNEQFFGPGTRLTVL.

The gene calls are TRBV11-1 and TRBJ1-2, with 9 bases that match TRBD1. The CDR3 sequence is 13 residues long. Germline V gene data show CDR1 as SGHAT and CDR2 as FQDESV (reference sequence). With V trimmed by 7 bases and J by 8 bases, 8 bases remained unmatched. CDR3 residues: CASNSRDRVGYTF. DNA of the CDR3: TGTGCCAGCAATTCCCGGGACAGGGTCGGCTACACCTTC.

The chain links TRBV27 to TRBJ1-6; D may be TRBD1 (6 bases). The length of the CDR3 is 17 residues. V was trimmed by 5 bases and J by 0 bases, leaving 14 bases between them. Germline V lookup: CDR1 MNHEY, CDR2 SMNVEV (reference sequence). CDR3: CASSQRDTRSYNSPLHF. In DNA, the CDR3 is TGTGCCAGCAGTCAACGGGACACCCGCTCCTATAATTCACCCCTCCACTTT.

This clone was detected once. The rearrangement uses TRBV11-3 and TRBJ2-7; 8 nucleotides match TRBD1. The CDR3 length is 14 residues. With 4 bases clipped from V and 7 bases from J, the junction kept 9 bases outside the gene matches. Germline V gene lookup returns CDR1 SGHNT and CDR2 YENEEA. DNA of the CDR3: TGTGCCAGCAGCTCCGGCGGACAGGGAAAGGAGCAGTACTTC. This gives the protein CASSSGGQGKEQYF.

The chain carries TRBV30 and TRBJ1-3; 7 positions agree with TRBD1. This CDR3 spans 14 amino acids. The germline V gene encodes CDR1 GTSNPN and CDR2 SVGIG (reference sequence). V lost 5 bases and J lost 7; bases outside the gene matches: 11. CDR3 nucleotide sequence: TGTGCCTGGTCCGGGACAGCCGTCCGGAACACCATATATTTT. This sequence encodes CAWSGTAVRNTIYF.

The genes are TRBV5-1 and TRBJ2-2, with D possibly being TRBD1 (5 bases). V was trimmed by 7 bases and J by 7 bases, leaving 20 bases between them. Germline loops: CDR1 SGHRS, CDR2 YFSETQ. CDR3 length: 15 amino acids. CDR3 amino acids: CASVPSPVTGGELFF. CDR3 DNA: TGCGCCAGCGTCCCCAGCCCTGTAACAGGCGGGGAGCTGTTTTTT.

The J gene is TRBJ1-3, the V gene TRBV6-5; no reliable D call. Looked up from germline, CDR1 is MNHEY and CDR2 is SVGAGI. Trimming took off 5 bases at V and 4 bases at J, with 9 bases between the two ends. This CDR3 is 13 amino acids long. CDR3 in amino acids: CASSRTGGNTIYF. As DNA, the CDR3 is TGTGCCAGCAGTCGTACGGGAGGAAACACCATATATTTT.

This clone occurred a few times. The V gene is TRBV7-9, the J gene TRBJ1-5, with a possible D match to TRBD1 (6 bases). V was cut by 6 bases and J by 6 bases, with 24 bases left in between. CDR1 and CDR2 from the germline V gene are SEHNR and FQNEAQ (reference sequence). CDR3 size: 17 residues. CDR3 DNA: TGTGCCAGCAGGCGAGGGGCAGGGGACGGCGGCGGTCAGCCCCAGCATTTT. Protein: CASRRGAGDGGGQPQHF.

The rearrangement uses TRBV2 and TRBJ1-1, with unresolved D. The CDR3 is 13 residues long. Per the germline V gene, CDR1 is SNHLY and CDR2 is FYNNEI. V shed 7 bases and J shed 1 base, with 10 bases lying between them. The CDR3 region has the DNA TGTGCCAGCAACCCACAGTCGAACACTGAAGCTTTCTTT. Amino acids: CASNPQSNTEAFF.

The J gene is TRBJ1-6, the V gene TRBV6-5, with TRBD1 matching over 9 bases. The CDR3 has 16 amino acids. V shed 2 bases, J shed 7 bases, and the junction held 6 bases outside the gene matches. CDR1 is MNHEY and CDR2 is SVGAGI in the germline V gene. The CDR3 sequence is CASSYPGQGRNSPLHF. As DNA, the CDR3 is TGTGCCAGCAGTTACCCGGGACAGGGCCGAAATTCACCCCTCCACTTT.

This clone was detected once. The genes are TRBV10-3 and TRBJ1-2; D perhaps matches TRBD1 (6 bases). Germline loops: CDR1 ENHRY, CDR2 SYGVKD. Trimming took off 3 bases at V and 8 bases at J, with 13 bases between the two ends. The CDR3 consists of 13 residues. The CDR3 DNA reads TGTGCCATCAGTGACTACAGGGATGGGGGCTACACCTTC. Encoded protein: CAISDYRDGGYTF.

This chain connects TRBV19 to TRBJ1-1; TRBD1 matches 8 bases. The CDR3 consists of 16 residues. V shed 4 bases, J shed 1 base, and the junction held 8 bases outside the gene matches. Germline-derived CDR1 and CDR2 are LNHDA and SQIVND (reference sequence). CDR3 loop: CASSTRQGRRNTEAFF. Written as DNA, the CDR3 is TGTGCCAGTAGTACCCGACAGGGGAGGAGGAACACTGAAGCTTTCTTT.

This clone occurred once. V gene TRBV19 combines with J gene TRBJ2-2, with 10 bases matching TRBD2. The CDR3 totals 16 residues. The ends lost 6 bases at V and 4 bases at J; junction bases unmatched: 8. Germline CDR1 and CDR2: LNHDA and SQIVND (reference sequence). The CDR3 bases are TGTGCCAGTAGCTCTCGGAGCGGGAGGGGCACCGGGGAGCTGTTTTTT. Translating it yields CASSSRSGRGTGELFF. Combining the CDR3 with reference TRBV19 and TRBJ2-2 gives the whole variable domain DGGITQSPKYLFRKEGQNVTLSCEQNLNHDAMYWYRQDPGQGLRLIYYSQIVNDFQKGDIAEGYSVSREKKESFPLTVTSAQKNPTAFYLCASSSRSGRGTGELFFGEGSRLTVL.

The chain joins TRBV28 to TRBJ2-3, with 8 bases aligning to TRBD1. CDR1 is MDHEN and CDR2 is SYDVKM in the germline V gene. CDR3 size: 15 residues. Trimming cost V 4 bases and J 2 bases; bases outside gene matches: 5. The CDR3 sequence is CASSSLQGATDTQYF. The DNA for the CDR3 is TGTGCCAGCAGTTCTCTCCAGGGGGCCACAGATACGCAGTATTTT.

The CDR3 DNA follows: TGCGCCAGCAGCTGGACAGGACCCCCTAATGAAAAACTGTTTTTT. Protein sequence: CASSWTGPPNEKLFF. The V and J genes are TRBV5-1 and TRBJ1-4; 7 nucleotides agree with TRBD1. The germline gives CDR1 SGHRS, CDR2 YFSETQ. Trimming took 3 bases from V and 3 from J; bases not matched to a gene: 5. CDR3 length equals 15 residues.

The chain has TRBV28 and TRBJ1-3; the D is unclear. The germline gives CDR1 MDHEN, CDR2 SYDVKM. The CDR3 is made up of 14 amino acids. Trimming removed 6 bases from V and 0 bases from J, with 9 bases in between. CDR3 coding DNA: TGTGCCAGCAGCCCCCCGTCCTCTGGAAACACCATATATTTT. Translated: CASSPPSSGNTIYF.

The chain uses TRBV30 and TRBJ1-1; D is undetermined. The CDR3 totals 12 residues. CDR1 is GTSNPN and CDR2 is SVGIG in the germline V gene (reference sequence). V dropped 0 bases and J dropped 4 bases, with 6 bases sitting between them. DNA of the CDR3: TGTGCCTGGAGTGTACCCGGCACTGAAGCTTTCTTT. Its protein product is CAWSVPGTEAFF.

The chain couples TRBV18 to TRBJ2-7; D possibly corresponds to TRBD2 (6 bases). Germline-derived CDR1 and CDR2 are KGHSH and LQKENI. V was pared by 1 base and J by 4 bases, with 11 bases between. CDR3 length: 14 amino acids. CDR3 nucleotides: TGTGCCAGCTCACCACGGGGGGAACCATACGAGCAGTACTTC. This encodes CASSPRGEPYEQYF.

CDR3 DNA sequence: TGTGCCAGCAGTTTATACAGGGGGCTTTTATCCGAGCAGTACTTC. This encodes CASSLYRGLLSEQYF. The chain combines TRBV28 with TRBJ2-7, with TRBD1 identical over 9 bases. Germline loops: CDR1 MDHEN, CDR2 SYDVKM. After removal of 1 base from V and 6 bases from J, the junction contained 7 bases not matched to a gene. The CDR3 has 15 residues. Looking up the rest from reference TRBV28 and TRBJ2-7 gives the full variable domain: DVKVTQSSRYLVKRTGEKVFLECVQDMDHENMFWYRQDPGLGLRLIYFSYDVKMKEKGDIPEGYSVSREKKERFSLILESASTNQTSMYLCASSLYRGLLSEQYFGPGTRLTVT.

This clone appeared a few times. The chain couples TRBV27 to TRBJ1-2; TRBD1 matches at 8 bases. The V and J ends lost 2 bases and 8 bases, in that order; junction bases with no gene match: 7. The CDR3 sequence is 14 residues long. In germline, CDR1 is MNHEY, CDR2 SMNVEV (reference sequence). The CDR3 protein is CASSLGGTGRGYTF. The CDR3 DNA reads as TGTGCCAGCAGTTTAGGGGGGACAGGAAGGGGCTACACCTTC.

This chain uses TRBV12-5 with TRBJ2-3; 10 bases are shared with TRBD2. The CDR3 is 17 amino acids. The V gene end was trimmed by 0 bases and the J gene end by 4 bases; junction bases not matched to a gene: 7. CDR1 and CDR2 (germline): LGHNT, FRNRAP. The CDR3 nucleotides read TGTGCTAGTGGTTTGGTACTTAGCGGGAGGTCCCCAGATACGCAGTATTTT. Translation: CASGLVLSGRSPDTQYF. Filled out from reference TRBV12-5 and TRBJ2-3, the complete variable domain reads DARVTQTPRHKVTEMGQEVTMRCQPILGHNTVFWYRQTMMQGLELLAYFRNRAPLDDSGMPKDRFSAEMPDATLATLKIQPSEPRDSAVYFCASGLVLSGRSPDTQYFGPGTRLTVL.

The chain uses TRBV11-1 and TRBJ1-1; no clear D. The CDR3 contains 15 residues. With 1 base removed from V and 3 bases from J, the gap between germline ends came to 12 bases. From germline, CDR1 is SGHAT and CDR2 FQDESV (reference sequence). The CDR3 here is CASSLEDPGYTEAFF. CDR3 in DNA: TGTGCCAGCAGCTTAGAGGATCCGGGATACACTGAAGCTTTCTTT. The full variable domain, in which reference TRBV11-1 and TRBJ1-1 provide the parts outside the CDR3, is EAEVAQSPRYKITEKSQAVAFWCDPISGHATLYWYRQILGQGPELLVQFQDESVVDDSQLPKDRFSAERLKGVDSTLKIQPAELGDSAMYLCASSLEDPGYTEAFFGQGTRLTVV.

This chain uses TRBV5-1 with TRBJ2-3, with 12 bases aligning to TRBD2. The germline CDR1 and CDR2 sequences are SGHRS and YFSETQ. V lost 4 bases and J lost 0; bases outside the gene matches: 6. This CDR3 comprises 17 residues. The CDR3 coding sequence is TGCGCCAGCAGCCCGAGACTAGCGGGGGCTAGCACAGATACGCAGTATTTT. Protein: CASSPRLAGASTDTQYF.

The gene calls are TRBV28 and TRBJ1-5; TRBD1 matches 10 bases. Germline values: CDR1 MDHEN, CDR2 SYDVKM. The length of the CDR3 is 15 residues. Trimming at V came to 7 bases and at J to 5 bases, leaving 8 bases not matched to a gene. CDR3 loop: CASNTGTGVYQPQHF. The CDR3 nucleotides are TGTGCCAGCAATACCGGGACAGGGGTATATCAGCCCCAGCATTTT. The full variable domain, its missing parts supplied by reference TRBV28 and TRBJ1-5, is DVKVTQSSRYLVKRTGEKVFLECVQDMDHENMFWYRQDPGLGLRLIYFSYDVKMKEKGDIPEGYSVSREKKERFSLILESASTNQTSMYLCASNTGTGVYQPQHFGDGTRLSIL.